This T cell receptor (beta chain) was found in a study of high-grade serous ovarian cancer treatment subgroups. The study's findings and limits: Different patients shared almost no repertoire; same-patient tumors shared roughly 0.1 to 0.8.

The tumor samples were collected prior to definitive surgery or chemotherapy. In regard to this clone: What it recognizes is unknown.

Produced via immunoSEQ multiplex PCR; TCRdb's table is partial and in-frame only. The profile covers around 15,000 clones, with approximately 70% appearing a single time and more than 3.5% taken by the ten largest. The CDR3 has 12 residues. With 5 bases clipped from V and 5 bases from J, the junction kept 2 bases outside the gene matches. Germline CDR1 SEHNR, CDR2 FQNEAQ (reference sequence). This receptor was identified in a human donor with high-grade serous ovarian cancer. The sequencing sample was made of tumor tissue. The rearrangement uses TRBV7-9 and TRBJ2-7, with 8 bases that match TRBD2. The CDR3 bases are TGTGCCAGCAGCCGGGAGGGACACGAGCAGTACTTC. Translating gives CASSREGHEQYF.